Shown below are 11 T cell receptor beta chains from a single sample sequenced in a study of neurological immune-mediated disorders. TCRdb independently ran MiXCR on the 5' RACE reads; one entry per CDR3 protein. Among about 50,000 distinct CDR3 sequences listed, about 2% were seen once. Sequenced input: PBMCs. The receptor set was obtained from a woman in her forties with multiple sclerosis.

This clonotype was seen ten or more times. The V and J genes are TRBV24-1 and TRBJ2-7, with D unclear. The CDR3 is 12 amino acids. Between the trimmed V and J ends, which lost 4 bases and 0 bases, there was a span of 3 bases. CDR1 is KGHDR, CDR2 SFDVKD, per germline. CDR3 sequence (DNA): TGTGCCACCAGTGACGGCTCCTACGAGCAGTACTTC. Its protein is CATSDGSYEQYF.

This clonotype was found many times. This sequence joins TRBV18 and TRBJ1-1; D not certain. This CDR3 has 12 amino acids. Deletions cut 2 bases from V and 5 bases from J, with 6 bases between. The germline CDR1 and CDR2 sequences are KGHSH and LQKENI. The CDR3 is CASSPAGTEAFF. CDR3 coding DNA: TGTGCCAGCTCACCAGCTGGAACTGAAGCTTTCTTT.

This clonotype was counted many times. The V call is TRBV20-1, the J call TRBJ1-1; 8 bases are shared with TRBD1. CDR3 length: 16 residues. Germline CDR1 DFQATT, CDR2 SNEGSKA (reference sequence). V lost 0 bases and J lost 0; bases outside the gene matches: 6. Written as DNA, the CDR3 is TGCAGTGCTAGAGATCCGGGGACAGGAATGAACACTGAAGCTTTCTTT. This codes for CSARDPGTGMNTEAFF.

This clonotype was seen repeatedly, ten times or more. This sequence joins TRBV20-1 and TRBJ2-1; perhaps D is TRBD1 or TRBD2 (5 bases each). The CDR3 is 11 amino acids. V was trimmed by 3 bases and J by 11 bases, leaving 11 bases between them. From germline, CDR1 is DFQATT and CDR2 SNEGSKA (reference sequence). The CDR3 loop is CSASGTGKQFF. CDR3 DNA: TGCAGTGCTAGCGGGACGGGAAAGCAGTTCTTC.

This clonotype appeared many times. The rearrangement uses TRBV5-6 and TRBJ2-2, with 8 bases lining up with TRBD1. Germline V gene data show CDR1 as SGHDT and CDR2 as YYEEEE. The CDR3 is 16 residues long. The trim removed 4 bases at V and 7 bases at J, leaving 12 bases unmatched. For the CDR3, the DNA is TGTGCCAGCAGCCGAACGGAGGACAGGGAACACGGGGAGCTGTTTTTT. The encoded protein is CASSRTEDREHGELFF.

The table lists this clonotype with many counts. Just one base apart from a much larger clone, this may be a read error. The DNA for the CDR3 is TGCAGCGTAGCCCTGGCGGGGGGCCTGGATACGAAGTATTTT. This codes for CSVALAGGLDTKYF. V and J are TRBV29-1 and TRBJ2-3; 8 nucleotides match TRBD2. The germline V gene has CDR1 SQVTM and CDR2 ANQGSEA. The CDR3 spans 14 residues.

This clonotype was detected many times. The chain employs TRBV11-2 and TRBJ2-7; 9 bases align to TRBD1. The CDR3 length is 16 residues. Germline trimming cut 2 bases from V and 4 bases from J; bases unmatched to any gene: 9. CDR1 and CDR2 (germline): SGHAT, FQNNGV. CDR3 protein: CASSLIGTGREYEQYF. The CDR3, as DNA: TGTGCCAGCAGCTTAATTGGGACAGGGAGGGAATACGAGCAGTACTTC.

This clonotype was detected ten times or more. V usage is TRBV29-1 and J usage is TRBJ1-2; a weak D match, TRBD1 (6 bases). This CDR3 comprises 12 residues. Per the germline V gene, CDR1 is SQVTM and CDR2 is ANQGSEA. The germline V and J ends were trimmed by 0 bases and 8 bases, with 10 bases remaining between them. The CDR3 sequence is CSVEEGAKGYTF. In DNA, the CDR3 is TGCAGCGTTGAAGAGGGGGCCAAAGGCTACACCTTC.

In its sample, this clonotype was seen many times. V gene TRBV20-1 combines with J gene TRBJ1-1; the D gene is possibly TRBD1 (6 bases). This CDR3 contains 14 residues. The germline gives CDR1 DFQATT, CDR2 SNEGSKA (reference sequence). V was pared by 0 bases and J by 4 bases, with 12 bases between. The CDR3 protein is CSARDPGARTEAFF. CDR3 sequence (DNA): TGCAGTGCTAGAGACCCGGGGGCGCGCACTGAAGCTTTCTTT.

This clonotype was observed many times. The CDR3 reads CASSSRDRAYNEQFF. The DNA for the CDR3 is TGTGCCAGCTCTTCCCGGGACCGAGCCTACAATGAGCAGTTCTTC. The V and J genes are TRBV18 and TRBJ2-1, with D perhaps assigned TRBD1 or TRBD2 (5 bases each). V was clipped by 6 bases and J by 2 bases, with 14 bases between them. Germline lookup yields CDR1 KGHSH and CDR2 LQKENI. The CDR3 runs to 15 residues.

This clonotype came up many times. The V gene is TRBV5-1, the J gene TRBJ2-7; possibly TRBD1 for D (5 bases). V was pared by 0 bases and J by 9 bases, with 10 bases between. The CDR3 spans 12 residues. Per the germline V gene, CDR1 is SGHRS and CDR2 is YFSETQ. The CDR3 DNA reads TGCGCCAGCAGCTTGGAAGGGGTGGTGCAGTACTTC. Protein sequence: CASSLEGVVQYF.